This TCR beta chain stems from a study of CD8 T cells in ankylosing spondylitis. This clonotype was observed many times. Trimming left V 0 bases short and J 3 bases short, with 8 bases between. This CDR3 spans 14 amino acids. CDR1 and CDR2 (germline): SGHRS, YFSETQ. TCRdb recomputed calls from the 5' RACE reads with MiXCR, one row per CDR3 protein. The sample comprises some 250,000 distinct CDR3 sequences, 9.5% to 12% of which are singletons, and 6% to 8.5% rests with the top ten. The chain joins TRBV5-1 to TRBJ2-3; no clear D. The material sequenced was blood, either unsorted or a sorted T cell fraction (not recorded which). The source of this sequence is a male donor with ankylosing spondylitis or in good health (not recorded which). CDR3 DNA sequence: TGCGCCAGCAGCTTGGGACGGTTTACAGATACGCAGTATTTT. Translated: CASSLGRFTDTQYF.